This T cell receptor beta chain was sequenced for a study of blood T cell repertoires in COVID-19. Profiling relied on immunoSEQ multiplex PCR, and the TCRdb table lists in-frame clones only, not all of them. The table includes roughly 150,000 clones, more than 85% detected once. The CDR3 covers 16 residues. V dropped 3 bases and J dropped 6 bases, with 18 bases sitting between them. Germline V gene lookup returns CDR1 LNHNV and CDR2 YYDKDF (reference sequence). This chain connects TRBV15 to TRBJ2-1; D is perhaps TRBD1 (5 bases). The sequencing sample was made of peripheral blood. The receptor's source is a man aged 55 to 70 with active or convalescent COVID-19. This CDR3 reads CATSRGRVAPLNEQFF. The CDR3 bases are TGTGCCACCAGCAGGGGGCGAGTAGCACCCCTCAATGAGCAGTTCTTC. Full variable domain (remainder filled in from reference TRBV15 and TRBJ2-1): DAMVIQNPRYQVTQFGKPVTLSCSQTLNHNVMYWYQQKSSQAPKLLFHYYDKDFNNEADTPDNFQSRRPNTSFCFLDIRSPGLGDTAMYLCATSRGRVAPLNEQFFGPGTRLTVL.